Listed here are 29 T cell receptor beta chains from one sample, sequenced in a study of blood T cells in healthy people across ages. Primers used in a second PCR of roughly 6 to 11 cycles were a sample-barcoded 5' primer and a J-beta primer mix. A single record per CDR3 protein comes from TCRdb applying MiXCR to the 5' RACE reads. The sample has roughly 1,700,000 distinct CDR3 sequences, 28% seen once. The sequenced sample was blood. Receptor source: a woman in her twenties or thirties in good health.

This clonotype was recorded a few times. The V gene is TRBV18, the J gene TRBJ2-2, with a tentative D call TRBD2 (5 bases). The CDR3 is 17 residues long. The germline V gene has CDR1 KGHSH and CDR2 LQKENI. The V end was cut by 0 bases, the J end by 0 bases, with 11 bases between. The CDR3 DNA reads TGTGCCAGCTCACCACCGGCGGGCTCCGCGAACACCGGGGAGCTGTTTTTT. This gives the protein CASSPPAGSANTGELFF.

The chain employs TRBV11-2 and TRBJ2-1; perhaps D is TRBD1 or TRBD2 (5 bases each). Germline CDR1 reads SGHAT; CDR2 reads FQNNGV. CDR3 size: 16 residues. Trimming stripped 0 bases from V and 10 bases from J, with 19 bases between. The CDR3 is CASSLDDSGGAYEQFF. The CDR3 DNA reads TGTGCCAGCAGCTTAGATGACAGCGGAGGTGCGTACGAGCAGTTCTTC.

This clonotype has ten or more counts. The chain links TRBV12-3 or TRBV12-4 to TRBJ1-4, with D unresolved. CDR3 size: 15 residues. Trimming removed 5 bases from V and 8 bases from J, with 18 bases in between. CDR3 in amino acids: CASSPRRSAEEKLFF. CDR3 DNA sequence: TGTGCCAGCAGTCCAAGGCGCTCCGCGGAAGAAAAACTGTTTTTT.

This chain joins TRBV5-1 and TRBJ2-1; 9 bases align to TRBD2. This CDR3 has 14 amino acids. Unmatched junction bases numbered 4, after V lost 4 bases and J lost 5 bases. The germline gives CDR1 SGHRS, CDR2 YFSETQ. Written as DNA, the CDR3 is TGCGCCAGCAGCGCGGGACTAGCCCACAATGAGCAGTTCTTC. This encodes CASSAGLAHNEQFF.

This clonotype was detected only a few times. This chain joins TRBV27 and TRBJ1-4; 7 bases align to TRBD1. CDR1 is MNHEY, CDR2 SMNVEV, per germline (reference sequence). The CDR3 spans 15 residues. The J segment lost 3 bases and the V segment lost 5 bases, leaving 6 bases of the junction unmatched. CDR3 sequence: CASSPWGQSNEKLFF. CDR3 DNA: TGTGCCAGCAGTCCTTGGGGACAGTCTAATGAAAAACTGTTTTTT.

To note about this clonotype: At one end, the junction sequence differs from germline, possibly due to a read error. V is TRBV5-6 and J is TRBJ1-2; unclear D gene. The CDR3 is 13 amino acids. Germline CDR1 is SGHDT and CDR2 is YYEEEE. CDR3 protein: CVSSLGAETGCTF. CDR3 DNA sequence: TGTGTCAGCAGCTTGGGCGCAGAAACGGGCTGCACCTTC.

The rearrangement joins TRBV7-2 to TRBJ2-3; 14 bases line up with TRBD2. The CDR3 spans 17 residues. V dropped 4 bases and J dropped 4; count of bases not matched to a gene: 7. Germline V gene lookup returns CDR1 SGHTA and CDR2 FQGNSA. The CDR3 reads CASSSTGLAGVADTQYF. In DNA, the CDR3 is TGTGCCAGCAGCTCGACGGGACTAGCGGGAGTGGCAGATACGCAGTATTTT.

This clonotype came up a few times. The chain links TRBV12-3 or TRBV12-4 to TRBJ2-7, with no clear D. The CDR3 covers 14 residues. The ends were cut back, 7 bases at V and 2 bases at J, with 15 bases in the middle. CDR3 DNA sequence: TGTGCCAGCAATTCAGAGGTCCGACCCTACGAGCAGTACTTC. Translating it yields CASNSEVRPYEQYF.

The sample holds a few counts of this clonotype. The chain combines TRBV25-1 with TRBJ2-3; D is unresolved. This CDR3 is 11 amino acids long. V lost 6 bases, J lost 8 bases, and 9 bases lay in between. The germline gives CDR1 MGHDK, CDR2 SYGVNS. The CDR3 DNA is TGTGCCAGCAGGTCCGGGTCTACGCAGTATTTT. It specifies CASRSGSTQYF. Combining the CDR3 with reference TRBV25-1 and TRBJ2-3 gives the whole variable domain EADIYQTPRYLVIGTGKKITLECSQTMGHDKMYWYQQDPGMELHLIHYSYGVNSTEKGDLSSESTVSRIRTEHFPLTLESARPSHTSQYLCASRSGSTQYFGPGTRLTVL.

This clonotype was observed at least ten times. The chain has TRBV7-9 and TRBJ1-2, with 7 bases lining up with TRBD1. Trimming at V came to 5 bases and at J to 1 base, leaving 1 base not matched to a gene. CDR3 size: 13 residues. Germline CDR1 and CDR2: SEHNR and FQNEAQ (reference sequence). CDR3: CASSHRGNYGYTF. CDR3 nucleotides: TGTGCCAGCAGCCACAGGGGTAACTATGGCTACACCTTC.

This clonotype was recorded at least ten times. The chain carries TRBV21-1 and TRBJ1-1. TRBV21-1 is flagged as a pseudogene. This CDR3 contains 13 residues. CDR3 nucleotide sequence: TGTGCCAGCAGCAAAGCCGAGAACTTAGCCGCTTTCTTT. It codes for CASSKAENLAAFF.

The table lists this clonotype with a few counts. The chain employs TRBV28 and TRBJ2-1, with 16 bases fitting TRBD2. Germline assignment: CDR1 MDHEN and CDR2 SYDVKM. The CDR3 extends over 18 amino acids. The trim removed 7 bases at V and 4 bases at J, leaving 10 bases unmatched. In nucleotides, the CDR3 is TGTGCCAGCACCCCCGGGACTAGCGGGGGGGGTAAATACAATGAGCAGTTCTTC. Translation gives CASTPGTSGGGKYNEQFF.

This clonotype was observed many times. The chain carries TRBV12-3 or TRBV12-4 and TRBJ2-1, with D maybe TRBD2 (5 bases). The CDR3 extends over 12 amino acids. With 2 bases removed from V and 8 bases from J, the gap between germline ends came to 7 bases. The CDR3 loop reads CASSLRGDEQFF. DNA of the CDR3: TGTGCCAGCAGTTTACGGGGTGATGAGCAGTTCTTC.

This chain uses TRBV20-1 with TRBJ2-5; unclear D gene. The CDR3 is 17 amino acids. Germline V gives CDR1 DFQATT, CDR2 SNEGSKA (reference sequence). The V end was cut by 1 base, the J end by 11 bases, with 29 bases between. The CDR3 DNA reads TGCAGTGCTAGAGTACCCGGAATTGCAGGAATACACACTTCTCAGTACTTC. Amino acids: CSARVPGIAGIHTSQYF.

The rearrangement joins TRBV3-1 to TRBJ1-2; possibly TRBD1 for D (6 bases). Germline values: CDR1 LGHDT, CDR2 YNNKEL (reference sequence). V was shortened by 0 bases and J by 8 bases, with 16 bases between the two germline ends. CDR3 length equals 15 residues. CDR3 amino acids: CASSQDLRVGGGYTF. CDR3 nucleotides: TGTGCCAGCAGCCAAGATCTACGAGTTGGGGGCGGCTACACCTTC.

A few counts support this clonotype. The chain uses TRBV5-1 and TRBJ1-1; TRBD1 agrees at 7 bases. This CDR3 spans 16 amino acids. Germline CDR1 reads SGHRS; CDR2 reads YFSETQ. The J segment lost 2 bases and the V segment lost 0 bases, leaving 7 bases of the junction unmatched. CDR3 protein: CASSLGGNRGNTEAFF. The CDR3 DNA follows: TGCGCCAGCAGCTTGGGGGGAAACAGGGGAAACACTGAAGCTTTCTTT.

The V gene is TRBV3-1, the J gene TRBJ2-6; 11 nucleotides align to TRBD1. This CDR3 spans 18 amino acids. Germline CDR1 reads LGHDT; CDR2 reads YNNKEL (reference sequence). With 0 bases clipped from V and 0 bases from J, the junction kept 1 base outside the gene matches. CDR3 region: CASSQEGQGVSGANVLTF. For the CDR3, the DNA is TGTGCCAGCAGCCAAGAGGGACAGGGGGTCTCTGGGGCCAACGTCCTGACTTTC.

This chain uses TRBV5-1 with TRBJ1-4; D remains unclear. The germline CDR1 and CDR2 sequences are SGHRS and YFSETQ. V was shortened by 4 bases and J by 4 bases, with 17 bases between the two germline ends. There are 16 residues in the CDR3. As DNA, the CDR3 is TGCGCCAGCAGCCCTCAAGTTGACGGTCTTAATGAAAAACTGTTTTTT. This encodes CASSPQVDGLNEKLFF.

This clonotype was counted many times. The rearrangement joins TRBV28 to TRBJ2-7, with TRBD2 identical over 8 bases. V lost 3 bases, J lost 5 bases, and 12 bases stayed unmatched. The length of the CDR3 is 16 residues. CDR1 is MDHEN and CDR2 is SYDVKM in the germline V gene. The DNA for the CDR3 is TGTGCCAGCAGTTTGGGCCCTCCAGCGGGAGAGCACGAGCAGTACTTC. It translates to CASSLGPPAGEHEQYF.

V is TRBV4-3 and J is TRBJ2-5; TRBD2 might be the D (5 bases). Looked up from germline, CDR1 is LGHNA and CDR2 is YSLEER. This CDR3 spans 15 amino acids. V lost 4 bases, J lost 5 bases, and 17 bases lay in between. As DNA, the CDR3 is TGCGCCAGCAGCCCCCGGCGTGAGGGAGCGGAGACCCAGTACTTC. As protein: CASSPRREGAETQYF.

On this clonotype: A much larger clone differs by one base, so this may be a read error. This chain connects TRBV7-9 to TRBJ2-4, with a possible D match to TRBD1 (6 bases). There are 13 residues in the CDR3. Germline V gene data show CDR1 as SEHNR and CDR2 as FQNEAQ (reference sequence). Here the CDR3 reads CASSPNRVSIRYF. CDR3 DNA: TGTGCCAGCAGCCCCAACAGGGTGAGCATTCGGTACTTC.

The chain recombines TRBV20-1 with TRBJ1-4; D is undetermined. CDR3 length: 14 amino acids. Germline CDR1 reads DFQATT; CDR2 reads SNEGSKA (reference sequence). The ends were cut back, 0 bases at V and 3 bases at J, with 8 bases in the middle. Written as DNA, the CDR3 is TGCAGTGCTAGAGAATCCGGGTCTAATGAAAAACTGTTTTTT. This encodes CSARESGSNEKLFF.

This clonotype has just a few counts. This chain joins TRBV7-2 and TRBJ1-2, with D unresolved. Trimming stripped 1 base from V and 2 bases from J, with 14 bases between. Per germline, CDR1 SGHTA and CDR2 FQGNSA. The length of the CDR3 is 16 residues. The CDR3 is CASSLEVPRGNYGYTF. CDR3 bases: TGTGCCAGCAGCTTAGAAGTACCACGGGGAAACTATGGCTACACCTTC.

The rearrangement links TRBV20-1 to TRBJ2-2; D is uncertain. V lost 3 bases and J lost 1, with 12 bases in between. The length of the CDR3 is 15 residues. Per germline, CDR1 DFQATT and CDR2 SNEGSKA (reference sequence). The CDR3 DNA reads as TGCAGTGCTAGCAGACTGGGTGAGAACACCGGGGAGCTGTTTTTT. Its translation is CSASRLGENTGELFF.

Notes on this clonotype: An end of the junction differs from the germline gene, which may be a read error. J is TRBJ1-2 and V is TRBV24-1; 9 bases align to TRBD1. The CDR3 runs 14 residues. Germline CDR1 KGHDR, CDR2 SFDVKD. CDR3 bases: TGTGCCGCCAGTGACTCTACAGGGGGCAATGGCTACACCTTC. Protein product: CAASDSTGGNGYTF.

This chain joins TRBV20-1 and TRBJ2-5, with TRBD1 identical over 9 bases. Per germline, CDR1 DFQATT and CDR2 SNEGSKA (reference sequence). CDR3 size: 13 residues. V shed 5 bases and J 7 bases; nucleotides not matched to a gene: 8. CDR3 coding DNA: TGCAGTGCTGGGGACAGGGTGATTGGGACCCAGTACTTC. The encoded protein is CSAGDRVIGTQYF.

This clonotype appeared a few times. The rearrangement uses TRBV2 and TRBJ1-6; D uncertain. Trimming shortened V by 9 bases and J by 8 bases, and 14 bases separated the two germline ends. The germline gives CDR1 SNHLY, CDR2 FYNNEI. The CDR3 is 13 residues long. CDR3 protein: CARSRGRDSPLHF. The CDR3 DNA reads TGTGCCAGATCTCGGGGTAGGGATTCACCCCTCCACTTT.

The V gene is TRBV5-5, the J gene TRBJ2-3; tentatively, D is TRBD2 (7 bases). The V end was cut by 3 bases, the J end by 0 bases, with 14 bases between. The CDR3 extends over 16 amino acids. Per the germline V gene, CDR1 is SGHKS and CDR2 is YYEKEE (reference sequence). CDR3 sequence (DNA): TGTGCCAGCAGCTCCCGGGGGGCTCTGAGCACAGATACGCAGTATTTT. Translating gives CASSSRGALSTDTQYF.

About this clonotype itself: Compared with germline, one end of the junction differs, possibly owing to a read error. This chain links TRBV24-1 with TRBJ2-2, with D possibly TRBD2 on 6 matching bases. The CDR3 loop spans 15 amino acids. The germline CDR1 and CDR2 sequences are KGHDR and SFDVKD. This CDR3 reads CATSDNSFNTGGLFF. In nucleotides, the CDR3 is TGTGCCACCAGTGATAACAGCTTCAACACCGGGGGGCTGTTTTTT.